Detailed here is one TCR beta chain. The target of this receptor is not known. The input lacks base qualities; no much larger clone sits a single base away. The CDR3 regions of human TCRbeta chains were analyzed by immunosequencing. The authors' analysis ran thus. Repertoire TCRs were matched against a reference library of SARS-CoV-2-specific TCRs generated with the MIRA antigen-specificity platform. Breadth meant the fraction of unique TCRs that were SARS-CoV-2-associated, whereas depth meant the fraction of total T cells that were SARS-CoV-2-associated. Using the MIRA data, every spike-specific TCR was mapped to the spike region that the TCR reacted to and assigned to either a CD4 or a CD8 class. Log10-transformed breadth and depth values were compared by one-way ANOVA with Sidak's multiple comparisons tests. TCRdb obtained this table from immuneACCESS and retained in-frame rearrangements with V and J assigned. These tables miss some clones; where compared with another copy, unresolved V genes account for less than half of the shortfall, and the remainder is unexplained. That table furnishes V, J and clone size, whereas the DNA furnished D and trimming. Here the sample has more than 85,000 clones; 88% occur a single time. Roughly 1.5% of the sample rests with the top ten.

The data stem from a study of T cell responses to AZD1222 COVID-19 vaccine (dated by TCRdb to about 2021). Broadly, across the study: AZD1222 recipients whose second dose came at about 4 weeks and those whose second dose came at about 12 weeks were combined into one group, since spike-specific TCR depth and breadth did not differ between the two schedules. A total of 230 or so trial participants underwent TCR sequencing, of whom around 200 received two doses of AZD1222 and some 26 received two doses of the MenACWY control vaccine. Trial participants were enrolled by age into subgroups of 18-55, 56-69 and 70-plus years, and around 150, 29 and 61 TCR-sequenced participants, respectively, were included in these subgroups.

Broader findings and caveats from the paper: Conclusions about previously exposed vaccinees were limited because only six AZD1222 recipients were SARS-CoV-2 seropositive at baseline. CD4 TCRs associated with the vaccine covered the entire spike protein, and the dominant responses were in regions 160-218 and 743-854. In the small 56-69-year group, the increase in depth fell short of significance, most likely because of low power. No day 14 peak-response samples were available, so repertoires were characterized only after the peak T cell response. Spike-specific TCR breadth and depth rose significantly after two AZD1222 doses compared with day 0 and with MenACWY recipients. Reportedly, close to half of the unique spike-specific TCRs recognized epitopes lying outside the regions that are mutated in the B.1.351 and B.1.1.7 variants. Participants were mostly white British, with more females than males. The authors suggested clonal diversity may have been underestimated.

This sample's time point label indicates: baseline before first vaccination. The vaccinee samples were drawn from two UK trials, COV001 and COV002, one of which was a single-blind randomized controlled phase 2/3 trial testing AZD1222 (ChAdOx1 nCoV-19) in healthy adults. For TCRbeta chain sequencing, PBMC samples were collected from trial participants at day 0 and at day 28 after the second dose. CDR1 MNHEY and CDR2 SVGAGI were looked up in the germline V gene. The germline V and J ends show losses of 10 bases and 0 bases respectively, and no gene match explains 6 bases of the junction. Its CDR3 holds 13 amino acids, cysteine through phenylalanine. Only the CDR3 region is kept as DNA, spanning 39 bases read in frame from base 1.

The sample in question was peripheral blood, obtained on day 0 of AZD1222 vaccination. The clonotype comes from an adult in good health. This receptor chain uses TRBV6-5 and TRBJ2-7; the junction holds 7 bases that match TRBD2. Here the CDR3 is given as CATGTTGSYEQYF. The DNA sequence is as follows: TGTGCCACCGGGACTACAGGCTCCTACGAGCAGTACTTC.